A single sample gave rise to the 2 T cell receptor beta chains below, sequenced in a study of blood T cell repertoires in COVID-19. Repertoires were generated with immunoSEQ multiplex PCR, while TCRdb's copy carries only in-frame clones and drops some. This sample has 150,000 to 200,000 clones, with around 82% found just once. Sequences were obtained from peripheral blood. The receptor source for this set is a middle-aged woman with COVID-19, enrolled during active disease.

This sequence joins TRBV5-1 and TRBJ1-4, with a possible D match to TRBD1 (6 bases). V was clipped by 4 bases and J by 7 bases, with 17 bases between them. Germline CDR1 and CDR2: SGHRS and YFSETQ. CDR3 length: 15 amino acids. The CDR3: CASSQDSGFREKLFF. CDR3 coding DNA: TGCGCCAGCAGCCAGGACAGCGGCTTTCGTGAAAAACTGTTTTTT.

CDR3 loop: CAWSLGATQPQHF. CDR3 DNA sequence: TGTGCCTGGAGTTTAGGGGCAACTCAGCCCCAGCATTTT. The V call is TRBV30, the J call TRBJ1-5, with D possibly TRBD1 on 5 matching bases. The V gene lost 2 bases and the J gene lost 6 bases, with 11 bases spanning the gap. Germline CDR1 reads GTSNPN; CDR2 reads SVGIG (reference sequence). The CDR3 has 13 residues.